This T cell receptor beta chain was retrieved from a study of cytomegalovirus exposure and HLA in healthy donors. Unmatched junction bases numbered 6, after V lost 0 bases and J lost 5 bases. Per the germline V gene, CDR1 is ENHRY and CDR2 is SYGVKD. The CDR3 is 15 amino acids. This PCR relied on a set of 60 Vbeta primers and 13 Jbeta primers. Using immunoSEQ multiplex PCR, the repertoire was profiled, and TCRdb retains in-frame clones only, with some absent. The sample comprises about 160,000 clones, approximately 85% of which are singletons, and approximately 2% rests with the top ten. General study findings and limits: Later examination showed HLA-associated TCR beta chains had greater clonal expansion than equally common others.

Concerning this clone: Its antigen is unknown.

This rearrangement joins TRBV10-3 to TRBJ2-5; 7 positions agree with TRBD2. The sequence derives from a man aged 18 to 29 in good health and CMV-seropositive. Sequencing used PBMCs. The CDR3 nucleotides are TGTGCCATCAGTGAGTCACTAGCGATGAAGGAGACCCAGTACTTC. Its translation: CAISESLAMKETQYF.